The clone carrying this TCR beta chain has only a few counts. The sample comes from a study of patients and donors after allogeneic stem cell transplantation. Germline CDR1 LGHDT, CDR2 YNNKEL (reference sequence). J lost 4 bases, V lost 5 bases, and 11 bases had no gene match. The CDR3 totals 16 residues. MiXCR was run by TCRdb on the RT-PCR reads, yielding one entry per CDR3 protein. This sample yields roughly 940,000 distinct CDR3 sequences, of which more than 15% are seen a single time; 5% to 6.5% belongs to the top ten. The clonotype was recovered from a human donor who was either an allogeneic HSCT recipient or a stem cell or donor lymphocyte infusion donor (not recorded which). It is not recorded whose cells these are; they may come from a transplant donor. Sequences were obtained from blood, either unsorted or a sorted T cell fraction (not recorded which). The rearrangement links TRBV3-1 to TRBJ1-1; 9 bases line up with TRBD1. CDR3: CASSFPGGTGRTEAFF. The CDR3 DNA reads as TGTGCCAGCAGCTTCCCGGGAGGGACAGGGCGCACTGAAGCTTTCTTT.